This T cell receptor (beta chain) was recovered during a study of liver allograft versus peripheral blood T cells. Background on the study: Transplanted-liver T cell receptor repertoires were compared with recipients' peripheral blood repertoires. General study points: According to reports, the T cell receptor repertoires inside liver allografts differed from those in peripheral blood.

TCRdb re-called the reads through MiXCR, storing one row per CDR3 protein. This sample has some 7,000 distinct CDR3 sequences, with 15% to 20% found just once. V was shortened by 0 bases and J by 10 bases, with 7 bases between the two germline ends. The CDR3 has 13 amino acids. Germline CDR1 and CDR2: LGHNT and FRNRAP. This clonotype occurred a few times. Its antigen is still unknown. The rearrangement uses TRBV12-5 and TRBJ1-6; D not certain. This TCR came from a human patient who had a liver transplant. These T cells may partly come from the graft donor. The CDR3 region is CASGLVGRSPLHF. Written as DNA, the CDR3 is TGTGCTAGTGGTTTGGTAGGGCGATCACCCCTCCACTTT.